One sample yielded the 20 T cell receptor beta chains listed below, sequenced in a study of regulatory T cells in long-lasting Graves disease. Time point described: newly diagnosed GD, antithyroid drugs for less than 3 months. The TCR library used RNA extracted from PBMCs. For TCR beta, libraries came from iRepertoire HTBI primers and Arm-PCR of CDR3 regions. One entry per CDR3 protein, called by TCRdb with MiXCR from the multiplex PCR reads. Among 350,000 to 500,000 distinct CDR3 sequences listed, 15% to 20% were seen once. This sample was shared with a second study, whose subject was T cells in Graves' hyperthyroidism and ophthalmopathy.

Sample: peripheral blood mononuclear cells (PBMCs), taken at new diagnosis, from a patient treated with antithyroid drugs. These receptors were taken from a woman in her 30s with Graves disease.

In its sample, this clonotype was seen many times. The chain uses TRBV27 and TRBJ2-3; D unclear. The CDR3 totals 14 residues. Germline CDR1 reads MNHEY; CDR2 reads SMNVEV (reference sequence). Trimming took off 2 bases at V and 1 base at J, with 7 bases between the two ends. This CDR3 reads CASSLRLGTDTQYF. DNA of the CDR3: TGTGCCAGCAGTTTACGGCTGGGCACAGATACGCAGTATTTT.

On this clonotype itself: A single base separates this from a much larger clone, so it may be a read error. This chain joins TRBV20-1 and TRBJ2-5, with TRBD2 matching over 11 bases. The trim removed 4 bases at V and 11 bases at J, leaving 12 bases unmatched. CDR3 length: 14 amino acids. The germline V gene has CDR1 DFQATT and CDR2 SNEGSKA (reference sequence). DNA of the CDR3: TGCAGTGCTACCCTACTAGCGGGAGACAATGAGCAGTACTTC. Translated, it gives CSATLLAGDNEQYF.

The genes are TRBV11-3 and TRBJ2-7; D not certain. Germline V lookup: CDR1 SGHNT, CDR2 YENEEA. V shed 0 bases and J shed 2 bases, with 5 bases lying between them. This CDR3 region has 13 residues. The CDR3 region has the DNA TGTGCCAGCAGCTTAGAACAGACCTACGAGCAGTACTTC. Protein product: CASSLEQTYEQYF. Looking up the rest from reference TRBV11-3 and TRBJ2-7 gives the full variable domain: EAGVVQSPRYKIIEKKQPVAFWCNPISGHNTLYWYLQNLGQGPELLIRYENEEAVDDSQLPKDRFSAERLKGVDSTLKIQPAELGDSAVYLCASSLEQTYEQYFGPGTRLTVT.

At least ten counts were recorded for this clonotype. Written as DNA, the CDR3 is TGTGCCAGCAGCTACTCCCGGACTAGCGGGAGCAGGGAGACCCAGTACTTC. It encodes CASSYSRTSGSRETQYF. V and J are TRBV7-2 and TRBJ2-5; 13 bases are shared with TRBD2. Unmatched junction bases numbered 10, after V lost 4 bases and J lost 5 bases. The CDR3 runs to 17 residues. The V gene's germline CDR1 is SGHTA and CDR2 FQGNSA.

The CDR3 sequence: CASSLQGRPVRAGELFF. The CDR3 nucleotides read TGTGCCAGCAGCTTACAGGGAAGGCCTGTGCGCGCCGGGGAGCTGTTTTTT. V usage is TRBV11-1 and J usage is TRBJ2-2; tentative D call: TRBD1 (5 bases). Germline V gene data show CDR1 as SGHAT and CDR2 as FQDESV (reference sequence). This CDR3 region has 17 residues. Between the trimmed V and J ends, which lost 2 bases and 6 bases, there was a span of 19 bases.

This clonotype has at least ten counts. The J gene is TRBJ2-7, the V gene TRBV28, with 7 positions matching TRBD2. With V trimmed by 5 bases and J by 2 bases, 3 bases remained unmatched. Germline V gives CDR1 MDHEN, CDR2 SYDVKM. The CDR3 sequence is 13 residues long. CDR3 loop: CASSLAEAYEQYF. DNA for the CDR3: TGTGCCAGCAGTCTAGCGGAGGCCTACGAGCAGTACTTC.

This clonotype has at least ten counts. This rearrangement joins TRBV2 to TRBJ2-7; D may match TRBD1 or TRBD2 (5 bases each). Germline V gene lookup returns CDR1 SNHLY and CDR2 FYNNEI. The CDR3 has 12 residues. The V end was cut by 7 bases, the J end by 0 bases, with 7 bases between. CDR3 region: CASKGTSYEQYF. The CDR3 bases are TGTGCCAGCAAGGGGACCTCCTACGAGCAGTACTTC.

This clonotype was picked up a small number of times. The gene calls are TRBV28 and TRBJ1-1; D is unclear. Trimming removed 6 bases from V and 7 bases from J, with 18 bases in between. This CDR3 has 14 amino acids. CDR1 is MDHEN and CDR2 is SYDVKM in the germline V gene. The CDR3 region has the DNA TGTGCCAGCAGCCGAATCTATGACGGAGTTGAAGCTTTCTTT. It specifies CASSRIYDGVEAFF.

This clonotype was seen a handful of times. The CDR3 DNA sequence: TGTGCCAGTTTGGGGCCCCTGGCGGGGCCTGGGAATCAGCCCCAGCATTTT. It is translated as CASLGPLAGPGNQPQHF. The rearrangement joins TRBV19 to TRBJ1-5; tentative D call: TRBD1 (5 bases). V lost 8 bases, J lost 4 bases, and 24 bases lay in between. CDR1 is LNHDA, CDR2 SQIVND, per germline (reference sequence). The CDR3 is 17 residues long.

This clonotype was counted at least ten times. The chain links TRBV24-1 to TRBJ2-1; D not certain. V lost 5 bases and J lost 8, with 6 bases in between. CDR1 is KGHDR, CDR2 SFDVKD, per germline. The CDR3 is 11 residues long. The CDR3 region is CATSVMDEQFF. The CDR3 DNA follows: TGTGCCACCAGTGTAATGGATGAGCAGTTCTTC.

The chain joins TRBV4-3 to TRBJ2-5; D gene uncertain. The CDR3 runs 13 residues. V was trimmed by 3 bases and J by 3 bases, leaving 8 bases between them. CDR1 and CDR2 from the germline V gene are LGHNA and YSLEER. This CDR3 reads CASSHRTKETQYF. The DNA of the CDR3 is TGCGCCAGCAGCCACCGGACCAAAGAGACCCAGTACTTC.

This clonotype was seen at least ten times. The chain links TRBV15 to TRBJ2-7; 9 bases are shared with TRBD2. The CDR3 extends over 19 amino acids. Germline trimming cut 4 bases from V and 0 bases from J; bases unmatched to any gene: 16. The germline V gene encodes CDR1 LNHNV and CDR2 YYDKDF (reference sequence). CDR3 bases: TGTGCCACCAGCATGATAGCGGGAGAAAGGCCGTTTCTCTCCTACGAGCAGTACTTC. Protein product: CATSMIAGERPFLSYEQYF.

Here the CDR3 reads CASSYQTSLYGYTF. DNA for the CDR3: TGTGCCAGTAGTTATCAGACAAGTCTCTATGGCTACACCTTC. The chain links TRBV19 to TRBJ1-2; D uncertain. V was shortened by 5 bases and J by 4 bases, with 14 bases between the two germline ends. The CDR3 runs 14 residues. Per germline, CDR1 LNHDA and CDR2 SQIVND (reference sequence).

CDR3 nucleotides: TGTGCCAGCAGCTTAACTAGCGGGAGGGTAAATGAGCAGTTCTTC. Amino acid sequence: CASSLTSGRVNEQFF. The chain couples TRBV11-1 to TRBJ2-1, with 13 bases matching TRBD2. J lost 7 bases, V lost 2 bases, and 2 bases had no gene match. This CDR3 region has 15 residues. Looked up from germline, CDR1 is SGHAT and CDR2 is FQDESV (reference sequence).

This clonotype occurred once. Here the CDR3 omits its conserved ending phenylalanine or tryptophan, so a read error is the likely source. The chain uses TRBV3-1 and TRBJ2-1; a possible D gene is TRBD2 (6 bases). Trimming cost V 1 base and J 4 bases, with 11 bases left between them. CDR3 length: 15 residues. The germline gives CDR1 LGHDT, CDR2 YNNKEL (reference sequence). The CDR3 loop is CASSQGGLTYNEQFS. CDR3 coding DNA: TGTGCCAGCAGCCAAGGTGGACTAACTTACAATGAGCAGTTCTCC.

This clonotype was recorded once. This rearrangement joins TRBV27 to TRBJ2-7, with D possibly TRBD1 on 6 matching bases. This CDR3 comprises 13 residues. Trimming took off 5 bases at V and 7 bases at J, with 15 bases between the two ends. The V gene's germline CDR1 is MNHEY and CDR2 SMNVEV (reference sequence). CDR3 DNA sequence: TGTGCCAGCAGTGCTACAGGGTTTAGGGAGCAGTACTTC. Amino acid sequence: CASSATGFREQYF.

This clonotype was seen ten or more times. The chain employs TRBV24-1 and TRBJ2-5; D is unclear. The germline CDR1 and CDR2 sequences are KGHDR and SFDVKD. CDR3 length equals 13 residues. The V and J ends lost 5 bases and 0 bases respectively, with 6 bases between them. The CDR3 DNA sequence: TGTGCCACCAGTGGTAGCCACCAAGAGACCCAGTACTTC. It specifies CATSGSHQETQYF.

The rearrangement joins TRBV12-3 or TRBV12-4 to TRBJ2-5; D is possibly TRBD2 (6 bases). CDR3 length equals 14 residues. The V end lost 0 bases, the J end lost 5 bases, and 10 bases lay between the germline ends. In nucleotides, the CDR3 is TGTGCCAGCAGTTTAGCGGGAGGAGTGGAGACCCAGTACTTC. Protein sequence: CASSLAGGVETQYF.

The sample holds a few counts of this clonotype. V usage is TRBV4-1 and J usage is TRBJ2-7, with a tentative D call TRBD1 (5 bases). Per the germline V gene, CDR1 is MGHRA and CDR2 is YSYEKL. The V end lost 6 bases, the J end lost 1 base, and 19 bases lay between the germline ends. This CDR3 is built from 16 residues. CDR3 region: CASRPVFRGRSYEQYF. The CDR3 bases are TGCGCCAGCAGACCCGTCTTTAGGGGCCGGTCCTACGAGCAGTACTTC.

This clonotype was counted ten times or more. The V and J genes are TRBV9 and TRBJ2-7; 7 bases are shared with TRBD2. The CDR3 runs 14 residues. Per the germline V gene, CDR1 is SGDLS and CDR2 is YYNGEE. After removal of 3 bases from V and 2 bases from J, the junction contained 5 bases not matched to a gene. This CDR3 reads CASSARGVAYEQYF. The CDR3 nucleotides are TGTGCCAGCAGCGCCCGGGGGGTAGCCTACGAGCAGTACTTC.